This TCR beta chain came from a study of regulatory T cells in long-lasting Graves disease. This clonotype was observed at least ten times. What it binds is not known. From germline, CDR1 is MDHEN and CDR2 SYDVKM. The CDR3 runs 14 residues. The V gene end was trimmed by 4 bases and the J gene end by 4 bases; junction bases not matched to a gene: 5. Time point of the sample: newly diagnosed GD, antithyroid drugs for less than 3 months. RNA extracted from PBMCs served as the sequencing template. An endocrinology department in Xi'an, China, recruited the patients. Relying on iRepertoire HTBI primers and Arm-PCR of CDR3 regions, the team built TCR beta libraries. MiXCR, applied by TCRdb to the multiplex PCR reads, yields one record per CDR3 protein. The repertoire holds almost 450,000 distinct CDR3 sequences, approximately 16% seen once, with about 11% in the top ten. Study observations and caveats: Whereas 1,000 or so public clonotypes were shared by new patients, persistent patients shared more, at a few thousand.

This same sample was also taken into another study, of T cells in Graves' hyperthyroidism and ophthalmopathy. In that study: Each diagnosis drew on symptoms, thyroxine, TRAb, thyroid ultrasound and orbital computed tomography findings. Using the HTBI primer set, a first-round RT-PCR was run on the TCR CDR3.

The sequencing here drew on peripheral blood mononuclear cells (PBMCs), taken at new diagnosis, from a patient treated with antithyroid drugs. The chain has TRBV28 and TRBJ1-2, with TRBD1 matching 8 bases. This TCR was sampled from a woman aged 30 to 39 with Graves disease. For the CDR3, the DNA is TGTGCCAGCAGTTCGGGACAGGACATCTATGGCTACACCTTC. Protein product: CASSSGQDIYGYTF.